The source of this T cell receptor beta chain is a study of T cells in Graves' hyperthyroidism and ophthalmopathy. Comment on this clonotype: Its antigen remains unknown.

Study outcomes and limitations: Ophthalmopathy and stable hyperthyroidism were told apart by a 13 V-J model.

Per germline, CDR1 SNHLY and CDR2 FYNNEI. CDR3 length equals 15 residues. V dropped 3 bases and J dropped 4 bases, with 16 bases sitting between them. Active moderate-to-severe ophthalmopathy, Clinical Activity Score at least 3, NOSPECS at least 4, under 3 months' duration. Amplification yielded TCR beta CDR3 regions, with RNA transcripts as the source. HTBI primers were the set used in a first-round RT-PCR of the TCR CDR3. Each CDR3 protein gets one entry after TCRdb re-called the multiplex PCR reads with MiXCR. The top ten hold approximately 35% of the sample, which has almost 250,000 distinct CDR3 sequences, 24% seen once.

The chain is built from TRBV2 and TRBJ2-7; possible D gene TRBD1, 7 bases. This sequence originates from a woman in her 40s with Graves' ophthalmopathy. The sample was blood. As DNA, the CDR3 is TGTGCCAGCAGTGAGGCCCAGGGGGGCGAGTACGAGCAGTACTTC. It translates to CASSEAQGGEYEQYF.